Listed below are T cell receptor beta chains from one sample, sequenced in a study of T cells after somatic rescue of genetic block. Assay: immunoSEQ multiplex PCR; the TCRdb copy retains only in-frame clones and omits some. The sample shows approximately 67,000 clones, just over 90% of them seen only once. The source material was peripheral blood mononuclear cells (PBMCs). These TCRs come from a man aged 35 to 55. Each CDR3 is given with its conserved first and last residue. The D gene is left open where the match is weak. Not every row has a clone size; where given, it reads once, few, many or a size class.

abundance,d_gene,j_gene,v_gene,CDR3nt,CDR3aa
-,TRBD1,TRBJ2-7,TRBV20-1,TGCAGTGCCAACAGGGGCGAGGAGCAGTACTTC,CSANRGEEQYF
-,-,TRBJ2-4,TRBV19,TGTGCCAGTGAGCCGAGGGGTAATCTAGCCAAAAACATTCAGTACTTC,CASEPRGNLAKNIQYF
-,-,TRBJ1-1,TRBV5-1,TGCGCCAGCAGCTTGGGTGGGGCGTTAGACCACTTGAACACTGAAGCTTTCTTT,CASSLGGALDHLNTEAFF
-,TRBD2,TRBJ2-4,TRBV7-9,TGTGCCAGCAGCCCCCGGGAGGGCAAAAACATTCAGTACTTC,CASSPREGKNIQYF
-,TRBD2,TRBJ2-4,TRBV2,TGTGCCAGCGGGCGGGCGGGGGGAGGCAACATTCAGTACTTC,CASGRAGGGNIQYF
-,TRBD1,TRBJ2-7,TRBV28,TGTGCCAGCAGGGGCCGGACAGGGACCTACGAGCAGTACTTC,CASRGRTGTYEQYF
-,TRBD1,TRBJ1-1,TRBV5-1,TGCGCCAGCAGTTTCGCGGGACAGGGGATCGAAGCTTTCTTT,CASSFAGQGIEAFF
-,-,TRBJ2-7,TRBV2,TGTGCCAGCAGTGAAGGGTGGGCAGGGGGGAGGTCCTACGAGCAGTACTTC,CASSEGWAGGRSYEQYF
-,TRBD1,TRBJ2-7,TRBV5-6,TGTGCCAGCAGTCGATACCGGGACAGGACATTTTACGAGCAGTACTTC,CASSRYRDRTFYEQYF
-,-,TRBJ2-6,TRBV2,TGTGCCAGCAGTCTACAGGGAACTGGGGCCAACGTCCTGACTTTC,CASSLQGTGANVLTF
-,-,TRBJ2-5,TRBV28,TGTGCCAGCAGTTTCGGAGGAACCCAGTACTTC,CASSFGGTQYF
-,-,TRBJ2-4,TRBV5-4,TGTGCCAGCAGCTTGGGCTACAAAAACATTCAGTACTTC,CASSLGYKNIQYF
-,-,TRBJ1-2,TRBV9,TGTGCCAGCAGCGTAGCTTCTAACTATGGCTACACCTTC,CASSVASNYGYTF
once,-,TRBJ2-1,TRBV25-1,TGTGCCAGCAGTGAATATGGGTCCTACAATGAGCAGTTCTTC,CASSEYGSYNEQFF
-,-,TRBJ1-1,TRBV2,TGTGCCAGCAGGGCTGACAGCCGGAACACTGAAGCTTTCTTT,CASRADSRNTEAFF
-,-,TRBJ1-3,TRBV27,TGTGCCAGCAGTTTGTCCGGCAGGTCTGGAAACACCATATATTTT,CASSLSGRSGNTIYF
few,-,TRBJ1-5,TRBV6-4,TGTGCCAGCAGTGACTCGGTAGGGAATCAGCCCCAGCATTTT,CASSDSVGNQPQHF
-,-,TRBJ1-1,TRBV2,TGTGCCAGCAGTGCCAGACTCATGAACACTGAAGCTTTCTTT,CASSARLMNTEAFF
-,-,TRBJ2-7,TRBV5-6,TGTGCCAGCAGCTCGGACCCTTACGAGCAGTACTTC,CASSSDPYEQYF
-,-,TRBJ2-7,TRBV18,TGTGCCAGCTCACCAAGGACAGAGTACGAGCAGTACTTC,CASSPRTEYEQYF
-,-,TRBJ2-5,TRBV6-5,TGTGCCAGCAGTTACTCGGCCAGGGAGACCCAGTACTTC,CASSYSARETQYF
-,-,TRBJ1-1,TRBV2,TGTGCCAGCAGTAGGGGGGGGACGGTGAACACTGAAGCTTTCTTT,CASSRGGTVNTEAFF
-,-,TRBJ1-5,TRBV6-6,TGTGCCAGCAGCAGGGGCAATAGCAATCAGCCCCAGCATTTT,CASSRGNSNQPQHF
-,-,TRBJ2-7,TRBV2,TGTGCCAGCAGTGAGTGGACAACCTACGAGCAGTACTTC,CASSEWTTYEQYF
-,-,TRBJ2-7,TRBV11-2,TGTGCCAGCAGCTTGGGGCCAACTGGCGCCTACGAGCAGTACTTC,CASSLGPTGAYEQYF
-,-,TRBJ2-2,TRBV7-9,TGTGCCAGCAGCTTTTTAGCGCTCACCGGGGAGCTGTTTTTT,CASSFLALTGELFF